This TCR beta chain was recorded in a study of blood T cells in healthy people across ages (dated by TCRdb to between 2014 and 2017). Concerning the study at large: In model experiments, roughly one uniquely barcoded TCR beta cDNA molecule per two T cells was captured by template switching. The study measured age-related changes in TCR beta repertoire diversity using deep sequencing normalized with unique cDNA molecular identifiers. The donors were divided into four age groups: young (average approximately 17 years), middle-aged (about 41), aged (about 61) and long-lived (82). To avoid experimental bias, donors of different ages were distributed randomly across sequencing lanes. Two additional independent replicas of 1 million unique cDNA reads from the same blood draw were analyzed for two donors (one aged 18 to 30 and one aged 80 or older). What the research found in general, with its limitations: Since profiling was done on bulk unsorted PBMCs, naive and antigen-experienced compartments could not be conclusively compared. Estimates of total diversity based on one million sequenced T cells were regarded as lower bounds and as underestimates. Compared with the aged group, more naive CD4+ T cells, fewer expanded clones and increased TCR diversity were shown by the long-lived group, suggesting age selection. The percentage of naive T cells measured by flow cytometry correlated strongly with observed TCR beta diversity. Observed TCR beta diversity per million T cells fell roughly linearly with age, and a significant reduction was already apparent by age around 44. Because the CMV infection status of the donors was unknown, age-related changes in expanded clonotypes may potentially have been confounded.

The 39 donors, aged roughly 6 to 95 years, were systemically healthy Caucasian individuals from Russia. Each donor gave 8.5 to 10 milliliters of peripheral blood, collected into EDTA-treated Vacutainer tubes. PBMCs were isolated by Ficoll-Paque density-gradient centrifugation, with at least 6 million obtained per sample. Trizol reagent was used to extract total RNA from PBMCs, with at least 5 micrograms per sample. Naive CD45RAhigh/CD27high T cell percentages were measured by flow cytometry on a PBMC aliquot from every donor. Remarks on this clonotype: This receptor's antigen is unknown. Per-nucleotide qualities are absent, and no much larger clonotype sits a single base away.

Library method: 5' RACE. The sequencer listed for this sample is Illumina HiSeq 2500. A second PCR of about 7 to 12 cycles was run with a J-beta primer mix and a sample-barcoded 5' primer. Each TCR beta cDNA molecule received a unique molecular identifier from a template-switch 5' adaptor carrying 12 random nucleotides. At least 2.5 million CDR3-containing paired-end reads were obtained from each sample. All of the RNA was converted into first-strand cDNA using the Mint cDNA synthesis kit, with a TRBC-specific oligonucleotide serving as the primer. All cDNA was treated with uracil-DNA glycosylase and then went through a first 18-cycle PCR with the universal primers M1SS and BC2_uni_R. Under the source paper's analysis protocol: Each sample was normalized by randomly selecting 1 million high-quality reads, each carrying a distinct molecular identifier. Reads sharing molecular identifiers were discarded rather than binned into consensus sequences. MiTCR, set to a Q25 quality threshold and the strictest error-elimination algorithm, was used for CDR3 identification, clonotype clustering and error correction. A nonparametric unseen species model with Euler transformation was used to estimate lower-bound total TCR beta diversity. TCRdb cleaned the public reads at Q25 with fastp, built clones with MiXCR and kept in-frame beta chains. Each CDR3 protein appears once, grouped with its most common genes and DNA. The V and J calls, along with clone size, are taken from TCRdb and not from the paper's own processing. The sample includes about 1.1 million distinct CDR3 sequences, with under 40% observed a single time. The ten largest clones capture about an eighth of the sample.

Including the terminal cysteine and phenylalanine, the CDR3 comprises 16 residues. Solely the CDR3 DNA is kept, with 48 bases framed from the first base. Sequences MGHRA (CDR1) and YSYEKL (CDR2) are obtained from the germline V gene. V and J are truncated by 1 base and 0 bases respectively, leaving an intervening sequence of 12 bases. The specimen sequenced was blood. This clonotype was obtained from a man aged 18 to 35 in good health. The V gene is TRBV4-1 and the J gene is TRBJ1-1, and perhaps TRBD1 as D gene, on 5 matching bases. The DNA reads as follows: TGCGCCAGCAGCCAAGCGCTGGGGGTGGTGAACACTGAAGCTTTCTTT. It translates to CASSQALGVVNTEAFF.